A selection of T cell receptor beta chains follows, all from one sample in a study of shared clonotypes between healthy human individuals. Repertoires were generated with immunoSEQ multiplex PCR, while TCRdb's copy carries only in-frame clones and drops some. The profile covers approximately 2,200,000 clones, with about 92% appearing a single time and under 2% taken by the ten largest. The sample comprised naive CD8+ T cells from PBMCs. The receptor set was obtained from a man younger than 35 in good health. Some clones in this sample may be carry-over from other donors' samples. The CDR3 runs from the conserved cysteine through the conserved F or W. A D gene is named only where the DNA matches it firmly. Clone size is stated in some rows and not others, as once, few, many or a class when expanded.

D gene: TRBD1
V gene: TRBV28
clone size: -
J gene: TRBJ2-3
CDR3 protein: CASSNYPRGQGGDTQYF
CDR3 DNA: TGTGCCAGCAGTAATTACCCTAGGGGACAGGGGGGAGATACGCAGTATTTT

D gene: TRBD1
V gene: TRBV5-4
clone size: -
J gene: TRBJ1-2
CDR3 protein: CASSPIQGAIYGYTF
CDR3 DNA: TGTGCCAGCAGCCCGATCCAGGGGGCAATCTATGGCTACACCTTC

D gene: TRBD2
V gene: TRBV10-3
clone size: -
J gene: TRBJ2-7
CDR3 protein: CAISVSVTSGSPYEQYF
CDR3 DNA: TGTGCCATCAGTGTTTCCGTGACTAGCGGGTCCCCCTACGAGCAGTACTTC

D gene: -
V gene: TRBV5-4
clone size: -
J gene: TRBJ2-7
CDR3 protein: CASSFGTALEQYF
CDR3 DNA: TGTGCCAGCAGCTTCGGGACTGCCTTAGAGCAGTACTTC

D gene: -
V gene: TRBV27
clone size: -
J gene: TRBJ2-2
CDR3 protein: CASSLTSNTGELFF
CDR3 DNA: TGTGCCAGCAGTTTGACTTCGAACACCGGGGAGCTGTTTTTT

D gene: TRBD1
V gene: TRBV28
clone size: -
J gene: TRBJ1-1
CDR3 protein: CASSLFRQGEAFF
CDR3 DNA: TGTGCCAGCAGTTTATTTAGACAGGGCGAAGCTTTCTTT

D gene: TRBD1
V gene: TRBV19
clone size: once
J gene: TRBJ2-2
CDR3 protein: CASSIVTKSGGLSFTNTGELFF
CDR3 DNA: TGTGCCAGTAGTATCGTTACCAAGTCAGGGGGCCTTTCTTTTACGAACACCGGGGAGCTGTTTTTT

D gene: -
V gene: TRBV4-1
clone size: few
J gene: TRBJ1-1
CDR3 protein: CASGILDTEAFF
CDR3 DNA: TGCGCCAGCGGGATCCTAGACACTGAAGCTTTCTTT

D gene: -
V gene: TRBV19
clone size: -
J gene: TRBJ2-7
CDR3 protein: CASSMSVYTRYEQYF
CDR3 DNA: TGTGCCAGTAGTATGTCGGTCTACACACGATACGAGCAGTACTTC

D gene: -
V gene: TRBV28
clone size: -
J gene: TRBJ2-7
CDR3 protein: CASSLAVSRVFSHEQYF
CDR3 DNA: TGTGCCAGCAGTTTAGCGGTCAGCCGGGTTTTTAGCCACGAGCAGTACTTC

D gene: TRBD2
V gene: TRBV5-6
clone size: once
J gene: TRBJ2-3
CDR3 protein: CASSPDGSSGSPITDTQYF
CDR3 DNA: TGTGCCAGCAGCCCGGATGGTTCTAGCGGGAGCCCTATCACAGATACGCAGTATTTT

D gene: -
V gene: TRBV2
clone size: once
J gene: TRBJ2-7
CDR3 protein: CASRSGGIFYEQYF
CDR3 DNA: TGTGCCAGTCGGTCGGGGGGCATATTCTACGAGCAGTACTTC

D gene: -
V gene: TRBV5-4
clone size: few
J gene: TRBJ1-1
CDR3 protein: CASRGSPAEAFF
CDR3 DNA: TGTGCCAGCAGAGGATCCCCTGCTGAAGCTTTCTTT

D gene: -
V gene: TRBV4-1
clone size: -
J gene: TRBJ2-1
CDR3 protein: CASSQERTAGDHLLNNEQFF
CDR3 DNA: TGCGCCAGCAGCCAAGAACGGACGGCAGGGGACCACCTTCTGAACAATGAGCAGTTCTTC

D gene: -
V gene: TRBV9
clone size: once
J gene: TRBJ2-1
CDR3 protein: CASSPLSRDNEQFF
CDR3 DNA: TGTGCCAGCAGCCCCTTAAGTCGAGACAATGAGCAGTTCTTC

D gene: TRBD1
V gene: TRBV29-1
clone size: few
J gene: TRBJ1-1
CDR3 protein: CSGTRDRDGTEAFF
CDR3 DNA: TGCAGCGGCACCCGGGACAGGGATGGCACTGAAGCTTTCTTT

D gene: -
V gene: TRBV9
clone size: -
J gene: TRBJ1-2
CDR3 protein: CASSVAWGGTIYGYTF
CDR3 DNA: TGTGCCAGCAGCGTAGCTTGGGGGGGCACCATCTATGGCTACACCTTC

D gene: -
V gene: TRBV28
clone size: -
J gene: TRBJ2-5
CDR3 protein: CASRNQDRAQETQYF
CDR3 DNA: TGTGCCAGCAGAAATCAGGACAGAGCCCAAGAGACCCAGTACTTC

D gene: -
V gene: TRBV12-5
clone size: -
J gene: TRBJ2-5
CDR3 protein: CASGLDSRETQYF
CDR3 DNA: TGTGCTAGTGGTTTGGACAGTCGAGAGACCCAGTACTTC

D gene: TRBD1
V gene: TRBV6-5
clone size: -
J gene: TRBJ1-2
CDR3 protein: CASSYLGQGGGYTF
CDR3 DNA: TGTGCCAGCAGTTACCTCGGACAGGGCGGTGGCTACACCTTC

D gene: -
V gene: TRBV28
clone size: -
J gene: TRBJ1-1
CDR3 protein: CASCANQENTEAFF
CDR3 DNA: TGTGCCAGCTGCGCGAACCAGGAGAACACTGAAGCTTTCTTT

D gene: TRBD1
V gene: TRBV5-1
clone size: -
J gene: TRBJ1-5
CDR3 protein: CASSSSNDRGWRNQPQHF
CDR3 DNA: TGCGCCAGCAGCTCATCCAATGACAGGGGCTGGCGCAATCAGCCCCAGCATTTT

D gene: -
V gene: TRBV4-3
clone size: once
J gene: TRBJ1-3
CDR3 protein: CASSQDRQSSGNTIYF
CDR3 DNA: TGCGCCAGCAGCCAAGACCGACAGAGCTCTGGAAACACCATATATTTT

D gene: -
V gene: TRBV25-1
clone size: -
J gene: TRBJ1-2
CDR3 protein: CASSDRYVIRGYTF
CDR3 DNA: TGTGCCAGCAGTGATCGTTATGTCATTCGAGGCTACACCTTC

D gene: TRBD2
V gene: TRBV2
clone size: -
J gene: TRBJ2-1
CDR3 protein: CASRVPGLAGEQFF
CDR3 DNA: TGTGCCAGCCGCGTCCCGGGACTAGCGGGTGAGCAGTTCTTC

D gene: -
V gene: TRBV6-6
clone size: -
J gene: TRBJ1-6
CDR3 protein: CASSLGGNSPLHF
CDR3 DNA: TGTGCCAGCTCGCTGGGGGGGAATTCACCCCTCCACTTT

D gene: TRBD2
V gene: TRBV10-3
clone size: -
J gene: TRBJ2-3
CDR3 protein: CAISIGLAVRTDTQYF
CDR3 DNA: TGTGCCATCAGTATTGGACTAGCGGTGCGCACAGATACGCAGTATTTT

D gene: TRBD1
V gene: TRBV19
clone size: -
J gene: TRBJ1-1
CDR3 protein: CASSIPRTGRGTEAFF
CDR3 DNA: TGTGCCAGTAGTATCCCCCGGACAGGGCGTGGTACTGAAGCTTTCTTT

D gene: -
V gene: TRBV7-9
clone size: few
J gene: TRBJ1-1
CDR3 protein: CASSFNRREAFF
CDR3 DNA: TGTGCCAGCAGCTTTAACCGCAGAGAAGCTTTCTTT

D gene: -
V gene: TRBV7-3
clone size: -
J gene: TRBJ1-1
CDR3 protein: CASSPRPRDTEAFF
CDR3 DNA: TGTGCCAGCAGCCCCCGCCCCAGGGACACTGAAGCTTTCTTT

D gene: TRBD1
V gene: TRBV4-1
clone size: -
J gene: TRBJ2-7
CDR3 protein: CASSQERTGNHEQYF
CDR3 DNA: TGCGCCAGCAGCCAAGAAAGGACAGGGAATCACGAGCAGTACTTC

D gene: TRBD1
V gene: TRBV7-9
clone size: -
J gene: TRBJ2-7
CDR3 protein: CASSVDRVALYEQYF
CDR3 DNA: TGTGCCAGCAGCGTGGACAGGGTGGCTCTCTACGAGCAGTACTTC

D gene: -
V gene: TRBV18
clone size: -
J gene: TRBJ1-2
CDR3 protein: CASSPPGARGDYGYTF
CDR3 DNA: TGTGCCAGCTCACCACCGGGAGCCCGGGGGGACTATGGCTACACCTTC

D gene: TRBD1
V gene: TRBV5-1
clone size: -
J gene: TRBJ2-3
CDR3 protein: CASSLDRGPTDTQYF
CDR3 DNA: TGCGCCAGCAGCCTAGACAGGGGCCCGACAGATACGCAGTATTTT

D gene: -
V gene: TRBV4-1
clone size: -
J gene: TRBJ1-5
CDR3 protein: CASSQVGVGSNQPQHF
CDR3 DNA: TGCGCCAGCAGCCAAGTGGGGGTTGGGAGCAATCAGCCCCAGCATTTT

D gene: -
V gene: TRBV20-1
clone size: -
J gene: TRBJ2-1
CDR3 protein: CSARVDVEQFF
CDR3 DNA: TGCAGTGCTAGGGTTGACGTTGAGCAGTTCTTC

D gene: -
V gene: TRBV2
clone size: -
J gene: TRBJ2-5
CDR3 protein: CASRTGLQETQYF
CDR3 DNA: TGTGCCAGCAGGACGGGACTCCAAGAGACCCAGTACTTC

D gene: -
V gene: TRBV27
clone size: -
J gene: TRBJ2-5
CDR3 protein: CASSPGTFQETQYF
CDR3 DNA: TGTGCCAGCAGTCCCGGGACCTTTCAAGAGACCCAGTACTTC

D gene: -
V gene: TRBV29-1
clone size: few
J gene: TRBJ1-1
CDR3 protein: CSVEVQDTEAFF
CDR3 DNA: TGCAGCGTTGAAGTTCAGGACACTGAAGCTTTCTTT

D gene: -
V gene: TRBV28
clone size: -
J gene: TRBJ2-5
CDR3 protein: CASSSLGQETQYF
CDR3 DNA: TGTGCCAGCAGTTCTTTAGGTCAAGAGACCCAGTACTTC

D gene: -
V gene: TRBV5-4
clone size: -
J gene: TRBJ2-3
CDR3 protein: CASSLLVRSGNSTDTQYF
CDR3 DNA: TGTGCCAGCAGCTTGCTCGTGAGGAGCGGAAATAGCACAGATACGCAGTATTTT